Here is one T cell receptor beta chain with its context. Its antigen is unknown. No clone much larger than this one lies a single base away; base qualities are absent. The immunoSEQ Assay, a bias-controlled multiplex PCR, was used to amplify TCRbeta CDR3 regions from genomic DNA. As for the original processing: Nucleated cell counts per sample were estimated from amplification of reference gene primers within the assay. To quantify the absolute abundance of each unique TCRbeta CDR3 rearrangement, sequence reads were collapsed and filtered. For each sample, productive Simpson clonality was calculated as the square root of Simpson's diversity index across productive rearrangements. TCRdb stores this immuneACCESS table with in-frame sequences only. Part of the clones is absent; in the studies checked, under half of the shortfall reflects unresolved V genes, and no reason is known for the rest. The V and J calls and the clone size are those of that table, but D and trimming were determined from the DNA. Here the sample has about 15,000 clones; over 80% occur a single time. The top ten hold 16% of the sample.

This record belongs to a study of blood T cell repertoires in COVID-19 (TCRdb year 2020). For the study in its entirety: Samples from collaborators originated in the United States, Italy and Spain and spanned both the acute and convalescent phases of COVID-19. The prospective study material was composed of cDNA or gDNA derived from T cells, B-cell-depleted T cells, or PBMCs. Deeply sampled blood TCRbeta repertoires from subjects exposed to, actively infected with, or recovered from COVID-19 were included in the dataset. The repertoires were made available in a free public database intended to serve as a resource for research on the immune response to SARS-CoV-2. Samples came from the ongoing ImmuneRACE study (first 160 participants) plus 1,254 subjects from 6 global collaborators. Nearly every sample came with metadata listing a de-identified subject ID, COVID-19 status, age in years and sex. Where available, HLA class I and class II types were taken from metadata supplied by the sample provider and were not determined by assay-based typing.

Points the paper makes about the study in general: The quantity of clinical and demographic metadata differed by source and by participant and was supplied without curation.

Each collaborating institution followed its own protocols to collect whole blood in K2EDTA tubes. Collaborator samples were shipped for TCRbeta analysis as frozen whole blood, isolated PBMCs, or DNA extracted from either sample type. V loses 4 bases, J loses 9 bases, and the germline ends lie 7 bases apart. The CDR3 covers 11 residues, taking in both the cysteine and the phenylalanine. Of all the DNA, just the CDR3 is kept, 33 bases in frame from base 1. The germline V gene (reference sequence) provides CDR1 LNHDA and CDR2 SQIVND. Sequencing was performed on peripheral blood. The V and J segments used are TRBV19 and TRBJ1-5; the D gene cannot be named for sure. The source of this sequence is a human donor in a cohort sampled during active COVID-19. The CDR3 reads CASSTTGPQHF. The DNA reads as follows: TGTGCCAGTAGTACCACGGGGCCCCAGCATTTT. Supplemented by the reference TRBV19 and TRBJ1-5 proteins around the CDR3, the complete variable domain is DGGITQSPKYLFRKEGQNVTLSCEQNLNHDAMYWYRQDPGQGLRLIYYSQIVNDFQKGDIAEGYSVSREKKESFPLTVTSAQKNPTAFYLCASSTTGPQHFGDGTRLSIL.